The clone carrying this TCR beta chain was counted many times. The data belong to a study of identical twins. TCRdb fed the 5' RACE reads into MiXCR, producing one record per CDR3 protein. This sample has fewer than 900,000 distinct CDR3 sequences; 18% occur once, and the top ten carry around 14%. V lost 7 bases to trimming and J lost 5 bases, with 14 bases between them. The CDR3 has 13 amino acids. These data were also reused for a study on T cells expressing NK-cell markers. Turning to that study: Once again these clonotypes came out on top in the CD3+CD56-NKG2C+ fraction of a few donors.

The sequence derives from a woman between 18 and 29 years old in good health. Sequenced: PBMCs. This sequence joins TRBV12-3 or TRBV12-4 and TRBJ2-5; D gene ambiguous. This chain's CDR3 is CASTPEQQETQYF. The CDR3 DNA reads as TGTGCCAGCACCCCTGAGCAGCAGGAGACCCAGTACTTC.